The source of this T cell receptor beta chain is a study of CD8 T cells in ankylosing spondylitis. Each TCR beta library was made by quantitative 5'-RACE that incorporated molecular barcodes. TCRdb re-analysed the 5' RACE reads in MiXCR, keeping a single row per CDR3 protein. The table records 200,000 to 250,000 distinct CDR3 sequences, approximately 30% of them present only once. This CDR3 has 13 amino acids. Germline lookup yields CDR1 SGHDT and CDR2 YYEEEE. About this clonotype: Germline and junction disagree at one end, which may indicate a read error.

Material for sequencing was blood, either unsorted or a sorted T cell fraction (not recorded which). The chain couples TRBV5-6 to TRBJ2-7, with D tentatively TRBD2 (5 bases). This TCR was sampled from a male donor with ankylosing spondylitis or in good health (not recorded which). The CDR3 coding sequence is TGTGCCAGCAGCACTTCTAGCTCCAACGAGCAGTACTTC. As protein: CASSTSSSNEQYF.